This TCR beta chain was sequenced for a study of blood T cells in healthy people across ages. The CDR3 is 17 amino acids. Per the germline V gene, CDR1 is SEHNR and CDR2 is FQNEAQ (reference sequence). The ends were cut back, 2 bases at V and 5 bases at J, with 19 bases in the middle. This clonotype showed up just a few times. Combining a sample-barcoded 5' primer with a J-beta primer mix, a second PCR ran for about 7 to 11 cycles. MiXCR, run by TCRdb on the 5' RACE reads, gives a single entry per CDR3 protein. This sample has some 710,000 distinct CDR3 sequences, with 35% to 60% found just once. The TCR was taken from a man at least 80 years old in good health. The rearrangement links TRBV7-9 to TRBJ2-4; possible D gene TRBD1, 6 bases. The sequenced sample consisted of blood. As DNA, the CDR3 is TGTGCCAGCAGCTTACCACAGGGCCACCCGGCGGAAAACATTCAGTACTTC. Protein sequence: CASSLPQGHPAENIQYF.